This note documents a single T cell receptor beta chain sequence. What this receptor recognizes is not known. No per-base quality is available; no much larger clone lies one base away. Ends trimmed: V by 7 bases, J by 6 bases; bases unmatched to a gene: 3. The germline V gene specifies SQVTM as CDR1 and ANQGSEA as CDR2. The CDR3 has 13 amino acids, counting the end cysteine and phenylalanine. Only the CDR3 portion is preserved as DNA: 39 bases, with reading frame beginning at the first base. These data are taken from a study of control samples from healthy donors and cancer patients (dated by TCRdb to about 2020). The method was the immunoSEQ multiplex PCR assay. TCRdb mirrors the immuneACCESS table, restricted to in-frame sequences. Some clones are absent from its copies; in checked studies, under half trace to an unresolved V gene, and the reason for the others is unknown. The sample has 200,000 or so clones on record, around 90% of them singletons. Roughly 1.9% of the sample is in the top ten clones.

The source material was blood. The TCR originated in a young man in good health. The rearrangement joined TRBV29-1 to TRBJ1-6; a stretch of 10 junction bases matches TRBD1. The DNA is TGCAGCGCCCGGACAGGGGGTAATTCACCCCTCCACTTT. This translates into CSARTGGNSPLHF. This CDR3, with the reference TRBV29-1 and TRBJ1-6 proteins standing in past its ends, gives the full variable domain SAVISQKPSRDICQRGTSLTIQCQVDSQVTMMFWYRQQPGQSLTLIATANQGSEATYESGFVIDKFPISRPNLTFSTLTVSNMSPEDSSIYLCSARTGGNSPLHFGNGTRLTVT.